The 9 T cell receptor beta chains listed next were all sequenced from one sample in a study of blood T cells in healthy people across ages. Sample-barcoded 5' priming and a J-beta primer mix drove a second PCR of roughly 7 to 11 cycles. TCRdb passed the 5' RACE reads through MiXCR, listing each CDR3 protein once. Of a few hundred thousand distinct CDR3 sequences in the sample, approximately 27% were seen once. Sequenced material: blood. These receptor sequences come from a woman aged 70 to 79 in good health.

This clonotype was seen a few times. V is TRBV5-1 and J is TRBJ2-5, with D possibly matching TRBD1 (6 bases). V dropped 4 bases and J dropped 2 bases, with 12 bases sitting between them. This CDR3 contains 14 residues. The germline V gene has CDR1 SGHRS and CDR2 YFSETQ. This CDR3 is CASSLWTEQETQYF. The CDR3 DNA is TGCGCCAGCAGCCTTTGGACAGAGCAAGAGACCCAGTACTTC.

V gene TRBV12-3 or TRBV12-4 combines with J gene TRBJ1-5, with TRBD1 identical over 7 bases. This CDR3 contains 15 residues. J lost 5 bases, V lost 4 bases, and 8 bases had no gene match. The DNA of the CDR3 is TGTGCCAGCAGTTATAGGACAGGTGCCTATCAGCCCCAGCATTTT. This translates into CASSYRTGAYQPQHF.

The chain links TRBV29-1 to TRBJ1-3, with a weak D call TRBD1 (5 bases). V lost 3 bases and J 4 bases, leaving 10 bases between the germline ends. Germline CDR1 reads SQVTM; CDR2 reads ANQGSEA. The CDR3 sequence is 13 residues long. CDR3 bases: TGCAGCGTTGAGGGACTTACAGGAAACACCATATATTTT. Translated, it gives CSVEGLTGNTIYF.

This clonotype was counted ten times or more. This chain links TRBV10-3 with TRBJ2-5; TRBD1 matches at 8 bases. This CDR3 comprises 15 residues. Germline values: CDR1 ENHRY, CDR2 SYGVKD. V lost 6 bases and J lost 5; bases outside the gene matches: 11. The CDR3 DNA follows: TGTGCCATCAGGCCCGACAGGGGTCTAGGGGAGACCCAGTACTTC. This translates into CAIRPDRGLGETQYF.

This clonotype came up a few times. V and J are TRBV4-3 and TRBJ1-5; 7 nucleotides line up with TRBD1. The CDR3 consists of 17 residues. Unmatched junction bases numbered 11, after V lost 0 bases and J lost 6 bases. Germline V lookup: CDR1 LGHNA, CDR2 YSLEER. Here the CDR3 reads CASSQDSYRGKGQPQHF. CDR3 bases: TGCGCCAGCAGCCAAGACTCTTACAGGGGCAAGGGTCAGCCCCAGCATTTT.

This clonotype showed up many times. The V and J genes are TRBV4-3 and TRBJ1-2; no clear D. This CDR3 comprises 15 residues. Germline V lookup: CDR1 LGHNA, CDR2 YSLEER. V was cut by 0 bases and J by 3 bases, with 11 bases left in between. Here the CDR3 reads CASSQDPAGDYGYTF. In nucleotides, the CDR3 is TGCGCCAGCAGCCAAGATCCGGCAGGCGACTATGGCTACACCTTC.

CDR3 DNA sequence: TGCGCCAGCAGGCGGGAAAGGGTCAATGAGCAGTTCTTC. Amino acid sequence: CASRRERVNEQFF. J is TRBJ2-1 and V is TRBV5-1, with D possibly being TRBD2 (6 bases). The CDR3 runs 13 residues. CDR1 is SGHRS and CDR2 is YFSETQ in the germline V gene. V gave up 5 bases and J gave up 6 bases, with 12 bases separating them.

This clonotype was detected a few times. The J gene is TRBJ2-5, the V gene TRBV5-1, with 11 nucleotides matching TRBD2. Germline-derived CDR1 and CDR2 are SGHRS and YFSETQ. The V segment lost 3 bases and the J segment 5 bases; nucleotides outside the gene matches: 9. The CDR3 sequence is 16 residues long. The CDR3 here is CASSSLAGGSKETQYF. In nucleotides, the CDR3 is TGCGCCAGCAGCTCTCTAGCGGGGGGATCAAAGGAGACCCAGTACTTC.

V usage is TRBV15 and J usage is TRBJ1-4; D is possibly TRBD1 (5 bases). CDR1 LNHNV and CDR2 YYDKDF come from the germline V gene (reference sequence). This CDR3 comprises 16 residues. Trimming cost V 3 bases and J 0 bases, with 11 bases left between them. DNA of the CDR3: TGTGCCACCAGCAGGGGGACGTCGGCAACTAATGAAAAACTGTTTTTT. It translates to CATSRGTSATNEKLFF.